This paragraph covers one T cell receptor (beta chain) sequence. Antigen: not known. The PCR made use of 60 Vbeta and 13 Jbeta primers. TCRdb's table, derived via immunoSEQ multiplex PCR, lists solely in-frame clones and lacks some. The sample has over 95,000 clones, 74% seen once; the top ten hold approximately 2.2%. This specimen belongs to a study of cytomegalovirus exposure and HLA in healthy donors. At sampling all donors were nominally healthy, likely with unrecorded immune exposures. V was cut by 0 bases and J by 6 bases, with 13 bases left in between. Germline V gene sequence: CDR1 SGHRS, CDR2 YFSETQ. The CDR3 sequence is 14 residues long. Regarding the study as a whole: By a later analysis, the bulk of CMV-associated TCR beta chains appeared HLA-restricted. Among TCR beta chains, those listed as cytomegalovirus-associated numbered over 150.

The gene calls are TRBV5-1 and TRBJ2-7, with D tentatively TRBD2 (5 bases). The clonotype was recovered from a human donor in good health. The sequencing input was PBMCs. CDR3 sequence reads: CASSLGDRRGEQYF. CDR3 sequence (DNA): TGCGCCAGCAGCTTGGGAGACCGTCGGGGCGAGCAGTACTTC.